Here is one TCR beta chain with its context. TCRdb recomputed calls from the RT-PCR reads with MiXCR, one row per CDR3 protein. This table holds some 200,000 distinct CDR3 sequences, roughly two fifths found once. These data come from a study of patients and donors after allogeneic stem cell transplantation. The specimen sequenced was blood, either unsorted or a sorted T cell fraction (not recorded which). This receptor was obtained from a human donor who was either an allogeneic HSCT recipient or a stem cell or donor lymphocyte infusion donor (not recorded which). It is not recorded whose cells these are; they may come from a transplant donor.

CDR3 nucleotide sequence: TGTGCCAGCAGTTTCAGCGGAAACTACGAGCAGTACTTC. Protein sequence: CASSFSGNYEQYF. The V call is TRBV28, the J call TRBJ2-7; D may be TRBD2 (5 bases). The CDR3 contains 13 residues. Trimming took 3 bases from V and 3 from J, leaving 9 bases between them. The germline V gene has CDR1 MDHEN and CDR2 SYDVKM.